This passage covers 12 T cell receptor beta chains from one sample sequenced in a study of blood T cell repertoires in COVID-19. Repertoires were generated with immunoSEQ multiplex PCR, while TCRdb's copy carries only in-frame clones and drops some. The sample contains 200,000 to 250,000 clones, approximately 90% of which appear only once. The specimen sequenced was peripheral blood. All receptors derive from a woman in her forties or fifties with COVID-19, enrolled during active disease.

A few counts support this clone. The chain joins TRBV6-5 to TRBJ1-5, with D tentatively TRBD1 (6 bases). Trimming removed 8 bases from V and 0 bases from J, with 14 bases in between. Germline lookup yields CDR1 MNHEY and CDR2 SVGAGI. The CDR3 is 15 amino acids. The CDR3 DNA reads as TGTGCCAGCGAAACAGGGTCTAATAGCAATCAGCCCCAGCATTTT. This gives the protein CASETGSNSNQPQHF.

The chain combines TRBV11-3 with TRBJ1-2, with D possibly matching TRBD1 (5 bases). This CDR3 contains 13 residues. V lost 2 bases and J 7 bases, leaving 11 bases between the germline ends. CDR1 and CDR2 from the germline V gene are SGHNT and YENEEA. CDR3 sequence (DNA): TGTGCCAGCAGCTTAAGCAGGGCCGGTGGCTACACCTTC. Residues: CASSLSRAGGYTF. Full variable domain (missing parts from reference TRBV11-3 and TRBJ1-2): EAGVVQSPRYKIIEKKQPVAFWCNPISGHNTLYWYLQNLGQGPELLIRYENEEAVDDSQLPKDRFSAERLKGVDSTLKIQPAELGDSAVYLCASSLSRAGGYTFGSGTRLTVV.

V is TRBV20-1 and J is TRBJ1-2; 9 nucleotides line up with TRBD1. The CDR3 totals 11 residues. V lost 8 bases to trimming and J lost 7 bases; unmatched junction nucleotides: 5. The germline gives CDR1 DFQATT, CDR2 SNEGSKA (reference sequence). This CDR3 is CSSGQGGGYTF. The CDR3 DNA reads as TGCAGTTCGGGACAGGGTGGTGGCTACACCTTC.

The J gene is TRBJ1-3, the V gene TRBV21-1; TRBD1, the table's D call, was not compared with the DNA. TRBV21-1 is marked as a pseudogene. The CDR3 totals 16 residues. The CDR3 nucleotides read TGTGCCAGCAGCAAAGACAGGGGACGCCCTGGAAACACCATATATTTT. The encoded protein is CASSKDRGRPGNTIYF.

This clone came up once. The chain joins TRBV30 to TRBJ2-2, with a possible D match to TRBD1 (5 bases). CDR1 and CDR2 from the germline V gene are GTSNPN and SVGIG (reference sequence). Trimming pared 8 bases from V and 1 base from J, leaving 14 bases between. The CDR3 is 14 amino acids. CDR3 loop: CATDRYLNTGELFF. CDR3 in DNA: TGTGCCACAGACAGATACCTGAACACCGGGGAGCTGTTTTTT.

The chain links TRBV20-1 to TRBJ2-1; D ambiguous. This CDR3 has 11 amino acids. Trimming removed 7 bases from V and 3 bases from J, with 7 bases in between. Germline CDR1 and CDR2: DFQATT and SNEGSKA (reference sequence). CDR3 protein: CSVEHYNEQFF. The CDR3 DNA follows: TGCAGTGTGGAGCACTACAATGAGCAGTTCTTC.

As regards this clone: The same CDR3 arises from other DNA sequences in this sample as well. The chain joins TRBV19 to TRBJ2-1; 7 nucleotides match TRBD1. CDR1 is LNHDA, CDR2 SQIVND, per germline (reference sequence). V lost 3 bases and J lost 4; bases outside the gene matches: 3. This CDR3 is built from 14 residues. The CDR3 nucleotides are TGTGCCAGTAGTATGGGACAGTTATACAATGAGCAGTTCTTC. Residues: CASSMGQLYNEQFF.

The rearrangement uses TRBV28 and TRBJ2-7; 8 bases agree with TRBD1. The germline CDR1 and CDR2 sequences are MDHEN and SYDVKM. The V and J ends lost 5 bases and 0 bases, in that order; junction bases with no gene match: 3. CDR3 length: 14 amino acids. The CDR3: CASSRTGISYEQYF. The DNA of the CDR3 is TGTGCCAGCAGTCGGACAGGGATCTCCTACGAGCAGTACTTC. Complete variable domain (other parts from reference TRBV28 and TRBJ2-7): DVKVTQSSRYLVKRTGEKVFLECVQDMDHENMFWYRQDPGLGLRLIYFSYDVKMKEKGDIPEGYSVSREKKERFSLILESASTNQTSMYLCASSRTGISYEQYFGPGTRLTVT.

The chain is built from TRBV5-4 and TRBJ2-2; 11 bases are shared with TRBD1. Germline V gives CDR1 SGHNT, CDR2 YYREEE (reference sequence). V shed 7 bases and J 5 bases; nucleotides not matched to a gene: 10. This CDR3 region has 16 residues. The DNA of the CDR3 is TGTGCCAGCGGGCCAGGACAGGGGGCCGGAACCGGGGAGCTGTTTTTT. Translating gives CASGPGQGAGTGELFF.

CDR3 nucleotide sequence: TGTGCCAGCAGCTTATCAGGGGCCGGGGCCAACGTCCTGACTTTC. Amino acids: CASSLSGAGANVLTF. The chain uses TRBV7-2 and TRBJ2-6; perhaps TRBD1 as D (6 bases). The CDR3 runs to 15 residues. Trimming stripped 2 bases from V and 4 bases from J, with 9 bases between. The germline gives CDR1 SGHTA, CDR2 FQGNSA.

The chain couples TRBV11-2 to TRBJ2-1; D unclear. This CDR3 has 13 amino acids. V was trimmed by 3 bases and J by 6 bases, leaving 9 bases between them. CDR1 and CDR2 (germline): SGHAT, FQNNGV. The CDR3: CASSFLIFNEQFF. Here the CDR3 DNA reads TGTGCCAGCAGCTTTTTAATATTCAATGAGCAGTTCTTC.

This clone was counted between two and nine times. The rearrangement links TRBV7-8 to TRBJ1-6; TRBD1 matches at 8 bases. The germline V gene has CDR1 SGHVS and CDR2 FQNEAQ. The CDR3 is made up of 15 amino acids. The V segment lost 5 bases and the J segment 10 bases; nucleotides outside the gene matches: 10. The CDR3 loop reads CASSTHQGQASPLHF. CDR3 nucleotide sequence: TGTGCCAGCAGCACCCATCAGGGACAGGCATCACCCCTCCACTTT.